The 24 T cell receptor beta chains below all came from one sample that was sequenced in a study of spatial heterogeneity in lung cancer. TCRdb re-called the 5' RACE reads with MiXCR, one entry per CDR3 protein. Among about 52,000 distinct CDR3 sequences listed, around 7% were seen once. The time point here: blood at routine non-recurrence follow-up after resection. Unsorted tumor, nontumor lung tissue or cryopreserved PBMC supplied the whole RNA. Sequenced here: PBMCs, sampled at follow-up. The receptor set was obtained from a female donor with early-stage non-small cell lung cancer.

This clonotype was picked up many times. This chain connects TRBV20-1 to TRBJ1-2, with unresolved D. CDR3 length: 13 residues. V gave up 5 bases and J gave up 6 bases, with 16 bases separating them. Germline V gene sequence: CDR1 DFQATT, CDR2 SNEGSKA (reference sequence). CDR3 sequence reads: CSAPKRLGDGYTF. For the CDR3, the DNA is TGCAGTGCTCCGAAGCGTCTCGGCGATGGCTACACCTTC.

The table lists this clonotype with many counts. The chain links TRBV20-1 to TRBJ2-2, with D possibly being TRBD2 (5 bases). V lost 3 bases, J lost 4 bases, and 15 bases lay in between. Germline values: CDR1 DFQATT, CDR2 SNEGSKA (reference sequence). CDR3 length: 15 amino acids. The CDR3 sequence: CSASSHEGGTGELFF. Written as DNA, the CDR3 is TGCAGTGCTAGCTCCCACGAGGGTGGCACCGGGGAGCTGTTTTTT.

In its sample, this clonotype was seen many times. The CDR3 loop is CASSWGLADTQYF. DNA of the CDR3: TGTGCCAGCAGCTGGGGACTAGCGGATACGCAGTATTTT. This chain connects TRBV7-2 to TRBJ2-3, with 10 positions matching TRBD2. Germline values: CDR1 SGHTA, CDR2 FQGNSA. Trimming removed 4 bases from V and 6 bases from J; junction bases left unmatched: 1. CDR3 length: 13 amino acids.

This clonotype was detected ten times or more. The CDR3 DNA sequence: TGTGCCAGCAGTCCCCCCTTTGCCTTAGGTACTGAAGCTTTCTTT. Its protein product is CASSPPFALGTEAFF. The V call is TRBV6-6, the J call TRBJ1-1, with D unresolved. V shed 5 bases and J shed 5 bases, with 18 bases lying between them. CDR3 length equals 15 residues. The germline gives CDR1 MNHNY, CDR2 SVGAGI (reference sequence).

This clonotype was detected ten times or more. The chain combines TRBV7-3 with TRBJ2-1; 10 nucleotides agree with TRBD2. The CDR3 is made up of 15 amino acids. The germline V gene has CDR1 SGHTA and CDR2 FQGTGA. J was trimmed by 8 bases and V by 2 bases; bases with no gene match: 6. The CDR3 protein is CASSLLAGARDEQFF. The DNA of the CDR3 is TGTGCCAGCAGCTTACTAGCGGGGGCCAGGGATGAGCAGTTCTTC. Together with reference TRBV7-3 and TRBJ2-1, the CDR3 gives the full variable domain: GAGVSQTPSNKVTEKGKYVELRCDPISGHTALYWYRQSLGQGPEFLIYFQGTGAADDSGLPNDRFFAVRPEGSVSTLKIQRTERGDSAVYLCASSLLAGARDEQFFGPGTRLTVL.

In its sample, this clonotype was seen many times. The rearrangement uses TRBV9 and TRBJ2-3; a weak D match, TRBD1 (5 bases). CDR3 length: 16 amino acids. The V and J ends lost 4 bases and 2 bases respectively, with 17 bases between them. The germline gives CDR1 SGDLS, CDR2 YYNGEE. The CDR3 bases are TGTGCCAGCAGCAGATTGGGGCAGGGCCCCACAGATACGCAGTATTTT. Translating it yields CASSRLGQGPTDTQYF.

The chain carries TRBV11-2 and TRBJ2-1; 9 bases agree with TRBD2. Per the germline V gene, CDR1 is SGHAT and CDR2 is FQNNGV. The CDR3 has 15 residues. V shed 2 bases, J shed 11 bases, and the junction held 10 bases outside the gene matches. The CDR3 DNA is TGTGCCAGCAGCTTAATAGCGGGGGCCTTTATCCAGCAGTTCTTC. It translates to CASSLIAGAFIQQFF.

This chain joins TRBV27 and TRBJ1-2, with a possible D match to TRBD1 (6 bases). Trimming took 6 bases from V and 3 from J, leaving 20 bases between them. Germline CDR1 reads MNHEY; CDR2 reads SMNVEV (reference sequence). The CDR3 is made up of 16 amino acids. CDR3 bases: TGTGCCAGCAGGCCTTACGGCCCGGCAGGGGACTATGGCTACACCTTC. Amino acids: CASRPYGPAGDYGYTF.

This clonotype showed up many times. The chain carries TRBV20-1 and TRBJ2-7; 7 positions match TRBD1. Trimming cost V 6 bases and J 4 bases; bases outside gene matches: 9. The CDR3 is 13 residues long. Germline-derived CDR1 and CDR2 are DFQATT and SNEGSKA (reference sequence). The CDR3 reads CSAAYRQGYEQYF. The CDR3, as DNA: TGCAGTGCCGCATATCGACAGGGATACGAGCAGTACTTC.

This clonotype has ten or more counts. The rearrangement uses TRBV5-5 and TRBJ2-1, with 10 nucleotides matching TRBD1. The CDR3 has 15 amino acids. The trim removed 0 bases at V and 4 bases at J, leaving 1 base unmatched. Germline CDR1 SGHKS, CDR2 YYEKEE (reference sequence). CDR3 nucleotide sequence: TGTGCCAGCAGCTTGGGGGACAGGGGATACAATGAGCAGTTCTTC. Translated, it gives CASSLGDRGYNEQFF.

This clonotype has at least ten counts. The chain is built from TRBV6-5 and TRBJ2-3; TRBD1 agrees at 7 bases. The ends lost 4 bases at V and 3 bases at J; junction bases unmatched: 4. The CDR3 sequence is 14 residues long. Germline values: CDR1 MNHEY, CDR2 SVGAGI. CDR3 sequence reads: CASSWQGVTDTQYF. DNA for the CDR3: TGTGCCAGCAGTTGGCAGGGGGTTACAGATACGCAGTATTTT.

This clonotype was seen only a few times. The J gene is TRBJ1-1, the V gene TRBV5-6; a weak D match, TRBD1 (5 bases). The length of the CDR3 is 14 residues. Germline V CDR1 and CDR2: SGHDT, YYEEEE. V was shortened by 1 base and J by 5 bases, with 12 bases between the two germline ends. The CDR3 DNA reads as TGTGCCAGCAGCTTGTACGGACACTGGACTGAAGCTTTCTTT. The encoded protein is CASSLYGHWTEAFF.

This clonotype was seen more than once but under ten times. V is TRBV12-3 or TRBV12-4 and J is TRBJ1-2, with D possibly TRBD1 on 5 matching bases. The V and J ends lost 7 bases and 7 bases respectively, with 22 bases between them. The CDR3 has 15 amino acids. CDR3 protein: CASTPTAGRVGGYTF. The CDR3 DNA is TGTGCCAGCACCCCTACAGCGGGCAGGGTTGGTGGCTACACCTTC.

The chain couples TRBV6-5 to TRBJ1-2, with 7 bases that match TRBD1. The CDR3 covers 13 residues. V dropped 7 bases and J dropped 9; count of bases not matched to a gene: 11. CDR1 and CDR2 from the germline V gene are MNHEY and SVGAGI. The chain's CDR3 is CASNEQGRRRYTF. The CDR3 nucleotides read TGTGCCAGCAATGAACAGGGGCGACGACGCTACACCTTC.

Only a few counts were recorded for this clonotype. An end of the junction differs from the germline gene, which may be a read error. CDR3 DNA sequence: TGTGCCAGCAGCCAAGGTCTCGGCAGGGAAGAAACCCAGTACTTC. It is translated as CASSQGLGREETQYF. The chain carries TRBV3-1 and TRBJ2-5, with D perhaps matching TRBD1 (5 bases). Germline CDR1 LGHDT, CDR2 YNNKEL (reference sequence). The CDR3 is 15 amino acids.

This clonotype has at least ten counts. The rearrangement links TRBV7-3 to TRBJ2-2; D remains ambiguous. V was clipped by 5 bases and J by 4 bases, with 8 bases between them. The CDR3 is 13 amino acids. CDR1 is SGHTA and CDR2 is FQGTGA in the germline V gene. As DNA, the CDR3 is TGTGCCAGCAGCCCTTTGCCCACCGGGGAGCTGTTTTTT. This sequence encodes CASSPLPTGELFF.

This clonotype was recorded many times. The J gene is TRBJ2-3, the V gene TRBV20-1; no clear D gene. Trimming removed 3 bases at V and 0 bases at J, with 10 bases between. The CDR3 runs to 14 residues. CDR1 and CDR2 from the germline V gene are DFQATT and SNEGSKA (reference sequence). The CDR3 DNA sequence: TGCAGTGCTAGGGGCAGGCGAAGCACAGATACGCAGTATTTT. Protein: CSARGRRSTDTQYF.

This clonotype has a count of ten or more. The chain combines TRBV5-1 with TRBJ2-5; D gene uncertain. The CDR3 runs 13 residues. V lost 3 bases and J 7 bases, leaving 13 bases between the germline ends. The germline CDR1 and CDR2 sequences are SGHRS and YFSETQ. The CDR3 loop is CASSSRTDMTQYF. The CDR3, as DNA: TGCGCCAGCAGCTCGCGGACGGATATGACCCAGTACTTC.

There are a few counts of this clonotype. This chain's CDR3 is CASTPSALWGPGADEQYF. The CDR3 DNA reads as TGTGCCAGCACCCCCTCGGCCCTCTGGGGCCCGGGGGCGGACGAGCAGTACTTC. This chain joins TRBV7-6 and TRBJ2-7; D possibly matches TRBD1 or TRBD2 (6 bases each). The CDR3 consists of 18 residues. V gave up 7 bases and J gave up 5 bases, with 30 bases separating them. Germline V gene data show CDR1 as SGHVS and CDR2 as FNYEAQ.

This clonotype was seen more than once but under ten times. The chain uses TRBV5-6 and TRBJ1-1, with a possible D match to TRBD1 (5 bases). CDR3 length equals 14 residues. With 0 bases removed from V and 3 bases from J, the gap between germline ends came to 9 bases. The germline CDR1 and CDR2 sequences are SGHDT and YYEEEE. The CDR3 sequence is CASSLGRGHTEAFF. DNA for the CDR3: TGTGCCAGCAGCTTGGGGAGGGGTCACACTGAAGCTTTCTTT.

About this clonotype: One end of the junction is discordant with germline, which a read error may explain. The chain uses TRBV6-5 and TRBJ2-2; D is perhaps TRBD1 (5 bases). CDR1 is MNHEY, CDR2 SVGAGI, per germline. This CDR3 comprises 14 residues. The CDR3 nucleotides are TGTGCCAGCTGTTACTACAGGCAGGGCGGGGAGCTGTTTTTT. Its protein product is CASCYYRQGGELFF.

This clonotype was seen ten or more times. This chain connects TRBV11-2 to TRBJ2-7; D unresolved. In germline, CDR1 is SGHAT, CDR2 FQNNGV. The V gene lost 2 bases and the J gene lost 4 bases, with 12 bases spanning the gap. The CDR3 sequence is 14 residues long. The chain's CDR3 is CASSLTTGRYEQYF. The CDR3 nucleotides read TGTGCCAGCAGCTTAACGACGGGCAGGTACGAGCAGTACTTC. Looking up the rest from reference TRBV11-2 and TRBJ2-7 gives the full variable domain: EAGVAQSPRYKIIEKRQSVAFWCNPISGHATLYWYQQILGQGPKLLIQFQNNGVVDDSQLPKDRFSAERLKGVDSTLKIQPAKLEDSAVYLCASSLTTGRYEQYFGPGTRLTVT.

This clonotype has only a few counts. The DNA of the CDR3 is TGTGCCAGCCTGGGGACAGGGGACAATGAGCGGCAGTTCTTC. Its protein product is CASLGTGDNERQFF. This rearrangement joins TRBV6-2 or TRBV6-3 to TRBJ2-1; 10 bases match TRBD1. In germline, CDR1 is MNHEY, CDR2 SVGEGT. This CDR3 is built from 14 residues. The junction had 13 bases not matched to a gene; V was cut back by 8 bases and J by 12 bases.

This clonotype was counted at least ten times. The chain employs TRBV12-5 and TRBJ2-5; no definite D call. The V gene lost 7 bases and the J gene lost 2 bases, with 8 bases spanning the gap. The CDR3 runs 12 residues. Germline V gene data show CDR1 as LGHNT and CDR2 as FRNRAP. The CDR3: CASAWQQETQYF. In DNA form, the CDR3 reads TGTGCTAGTGCCTGGCAGCAAGAGACCCAGTACTTC.